The clone carrying this TCR beta chain has a handful of counts. Its antigen is not known. This sample was included in a study of T-cell memory formation after mild COVID-19. Regarding the study as a whole: In pre-infection memory, a portion of responding clones appeared, which suggested that cross-reactive memory joined. Later expanders leaned CD4+, whereas clones that contracted between day 15 and 85 were balanced CD4/CD8.

Amplification by 5'RACE using constant-segment primers produced TCR alpha and TCR beta cDNA libraries that carried sample barcodes and UMIs. In TCRdb, the 5' RACE reads were re-called with MiXCR into one record per CDR3 protein. The sample has 450,000 or so distinct CDR3 sequences, roughly 20% seen once. CDR3 length: 11 amino acids. Germline CDR1 reads MNHEY; CDR2 reads SVGEGT. V dropped 7 bases and J dropped 7 bases, with 8 bases sitting between them. Specimen: PBMCs or a T cell subset sorted from them (not recorded which). This chain connects TRBV6-2 or TRBV6-3 to TRBJ2-1; D unclear. The clonotype was recovered from an adult woman who had mild COVID-19 (a few samples of this study predate the infection). Cell type and time point are not known. This CDR3 is CASMSFNEQFF. CDR3 nucleotide sequence: TGTGCCAGCATGAGTTTTAATGAGCAGTTCTTC.